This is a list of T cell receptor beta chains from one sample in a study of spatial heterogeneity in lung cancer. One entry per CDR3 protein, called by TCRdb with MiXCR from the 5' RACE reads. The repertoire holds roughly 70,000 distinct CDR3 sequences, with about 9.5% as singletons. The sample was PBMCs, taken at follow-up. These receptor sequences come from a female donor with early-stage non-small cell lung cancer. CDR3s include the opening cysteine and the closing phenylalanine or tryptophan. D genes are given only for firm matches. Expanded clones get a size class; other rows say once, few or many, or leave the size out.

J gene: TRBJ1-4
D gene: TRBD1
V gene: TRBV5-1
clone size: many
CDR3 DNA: TGCGCCAGCAGCTTGAGACAGGGGGAGGAAAAACTGTTTTTT
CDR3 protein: CASSLRQGEEKLFF

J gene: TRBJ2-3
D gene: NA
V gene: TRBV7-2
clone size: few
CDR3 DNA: TGTGCCAGCAGCTCTCCGCCGGGGAGAGATACGCAGTATTTT
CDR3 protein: CASSSPPGRDTQYF

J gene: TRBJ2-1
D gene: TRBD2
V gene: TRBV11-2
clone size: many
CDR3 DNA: TGTGCCAGCAGCTGGGGACTAGCGGGAGTAGGTGAGCAGTTCTTC
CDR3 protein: CASSWGLAGVGEQFF

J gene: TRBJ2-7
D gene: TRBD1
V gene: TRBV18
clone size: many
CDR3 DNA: TGTGCCAGCTCACCGGGGACAGGGTTGGTATCTTCCTACGAGCAGTACTTC
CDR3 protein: CASSPGTGLVSSYEQYF

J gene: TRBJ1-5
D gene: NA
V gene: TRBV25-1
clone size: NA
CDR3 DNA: TGTGCCAGCAGTGATCGGTACGATCAGCCCCAGCATTTT
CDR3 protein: CASSDRYDQPQHF

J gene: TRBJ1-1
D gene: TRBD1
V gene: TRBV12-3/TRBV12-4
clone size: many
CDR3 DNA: TGTGCCAGCAGCGGGGGGACAGGGACCACTGAAGCTTTCTTT
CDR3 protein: CASSGGTGTTEAFF

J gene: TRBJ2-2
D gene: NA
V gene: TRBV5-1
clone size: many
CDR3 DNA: TGCGCCAGCACTTTAGGCCTCGCTAGGTCCGGGGAGCTGTTTTTT
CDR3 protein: CASTLGLARSGELFF

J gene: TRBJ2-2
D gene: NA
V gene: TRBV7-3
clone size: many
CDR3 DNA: TGTGCCAGCAGCTTGGGCGGGGCGAACACCGGGGAGCTGTTTTTT
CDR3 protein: CASSLGGANTGELFF

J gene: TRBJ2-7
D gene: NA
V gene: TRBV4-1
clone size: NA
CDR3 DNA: TGCGCCAGCAGCCAAGATCCTGCCGGTAGCGGCGGGACCGGGCAGTACTTC
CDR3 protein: CASSQDPAGSGGTGQYF

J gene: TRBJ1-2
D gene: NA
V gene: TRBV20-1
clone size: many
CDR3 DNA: TGCAGTGCCCAGACGGGGCCCCCTGGGGGCTACACCTTC
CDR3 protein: CSAQTGPPGGYTF

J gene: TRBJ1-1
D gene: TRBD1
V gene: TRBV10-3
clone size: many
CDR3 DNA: TGTGCCATCAGAGCGCTCCAGGGGGACACTGAAGCTTTCTTT
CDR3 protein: CAIRALQGDTEAFF

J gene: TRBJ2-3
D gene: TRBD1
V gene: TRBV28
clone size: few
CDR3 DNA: TGTGCCAGCAGTTGGTGGTCCCGGGACAGGGTAGATACGCAGTATTTT
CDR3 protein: CASSWWSRDRVDTQYF

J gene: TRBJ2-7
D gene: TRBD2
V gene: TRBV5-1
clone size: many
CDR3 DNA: TGCGCCAGCAGCTCGACCACTAGCGGACCTTTCGAGCAGTACTTC
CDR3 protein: CASSSTTSGPFEQYF

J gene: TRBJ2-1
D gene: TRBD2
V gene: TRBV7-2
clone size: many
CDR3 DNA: TGTGCCAGCAGCCCGGAAGCGGGAGGGCGCAATGAGCAGTTCTTC
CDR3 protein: CASSPEAGGRNEQFF

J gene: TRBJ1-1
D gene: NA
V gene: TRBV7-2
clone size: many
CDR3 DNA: TGTGCCAGCAGCCAGCAGACAGTGGTCTTCACTGAAGCTTTCTTT
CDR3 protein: CASSQQTVVFTEAFF

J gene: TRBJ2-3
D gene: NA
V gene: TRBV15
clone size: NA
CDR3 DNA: TGTGCCACCAGCCCGGGTTCTTCCGGGGTTTTCCGAAATACGCAGTATTTT
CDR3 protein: CATSPGSSGVFRNTQYF

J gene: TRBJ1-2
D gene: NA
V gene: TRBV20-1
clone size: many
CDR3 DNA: TGCAGTGCTAGAGACACAACAGGGATGGTAGACTATGGCTACACCTTC
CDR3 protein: CSARDTTGMVDYGYTF

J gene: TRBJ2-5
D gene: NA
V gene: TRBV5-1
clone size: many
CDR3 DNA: TGCGCCAGCAGCTACTTATATGGGAAGGAGGAGACCCAGTACTTC
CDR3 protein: CASSYLYGKEETQYF

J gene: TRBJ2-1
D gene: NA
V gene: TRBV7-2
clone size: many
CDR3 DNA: TGTGCCAGCAGCTCCGGGCTCTCGAGCTCCTACAATGAGCAGTTCTTC
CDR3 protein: CASSSGLSSSYNEQFF

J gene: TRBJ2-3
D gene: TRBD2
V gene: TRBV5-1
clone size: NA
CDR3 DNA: TGCGCCAGCAGCTTCGGGACTAGCGGATACACAGATACGCAGTATTTT
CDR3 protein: CASSFGTSGYTDTQYF

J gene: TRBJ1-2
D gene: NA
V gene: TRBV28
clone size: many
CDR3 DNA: TGTGCCAGCAGTTCGAACTATGGCTACACCTTC
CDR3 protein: CASSSNYGYTF

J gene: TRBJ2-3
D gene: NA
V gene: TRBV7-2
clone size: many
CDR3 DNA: TGTGCCAGCACTCCGAGGGGGGTGTACACAGATACGCAGTATTTT
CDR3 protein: CASTPRGVYTDTQYF

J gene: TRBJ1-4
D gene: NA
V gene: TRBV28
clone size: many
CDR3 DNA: TGTGCCAGCAGTGGGGGGGCGGAAAAACTGTTTTTT
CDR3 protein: CASSGGAEKLFF

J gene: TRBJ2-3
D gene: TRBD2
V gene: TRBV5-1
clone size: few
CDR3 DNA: TGCGCCAGCAGCTCCGGGGGGAGTGGTACGCAGTATTTT
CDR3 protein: CASSSGGSGTQYF

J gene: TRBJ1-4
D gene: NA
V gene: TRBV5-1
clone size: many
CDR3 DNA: TGCGCCAGCTCCGGGACGGATAATGAAAAACTGTTTTTT
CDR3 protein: CASSGTDNEKLFF

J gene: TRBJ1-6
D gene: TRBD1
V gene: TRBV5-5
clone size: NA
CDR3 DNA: TGTGCCAGCAGCCCTACGGAGGGAAAAGGGACAGCCGTAAATTCACCCCTCCACTTT
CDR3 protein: CASSPTEGKGTAVNSPLHF

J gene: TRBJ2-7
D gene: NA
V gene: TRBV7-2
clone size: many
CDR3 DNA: TGTGCCAGCAGCTCCTCCGGTTATTCCTACGAGCAGTACTTC
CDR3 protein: CASSSSGYSYEQYF

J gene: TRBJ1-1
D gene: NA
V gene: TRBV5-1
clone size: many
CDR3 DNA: TGCGCCAGCAGCTTGGTCTACCGGGTTAACACTGAAGCTTTCTTT
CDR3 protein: CASSLVYRVNTEAFF

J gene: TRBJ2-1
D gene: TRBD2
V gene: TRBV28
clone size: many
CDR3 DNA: TGTGCCAGCAATTTTGGCGGGAGCTCCTACAATGAGCAGTTCTTC
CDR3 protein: CASNFGGSSYNEQFF

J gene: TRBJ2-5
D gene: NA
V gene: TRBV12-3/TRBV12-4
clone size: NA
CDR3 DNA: TGTGCCAGCAGTTTTAGGGCGAGACAAGAGACCCAGTACTTC
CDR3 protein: CASSFRARQETQYF

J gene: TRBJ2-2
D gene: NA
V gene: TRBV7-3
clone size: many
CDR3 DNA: TGTGCCAGCAGCGCCGCCTTGGGGGCTGGCACCGGGGAGCTGTTTTTT
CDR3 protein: CASSAALGAGTGELFF

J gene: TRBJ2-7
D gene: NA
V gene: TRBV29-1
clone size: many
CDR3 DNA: TGCAGCATCCGGGACAACTCCTACGAGCAGTACTTC
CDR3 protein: CSIRDNSYEQYF

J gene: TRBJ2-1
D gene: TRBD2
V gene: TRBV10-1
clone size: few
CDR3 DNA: TGCGCCAGCAGTGAACGGACTAGTGGTGAGCAGTTCTTC
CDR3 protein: CASSERTSGEQFF

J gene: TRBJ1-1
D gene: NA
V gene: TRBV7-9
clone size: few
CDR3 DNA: TGTGCCAGCAGCTTTGAGCGGAACACTGAAGCTTTCTTT
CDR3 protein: CASSFERNTEAFF

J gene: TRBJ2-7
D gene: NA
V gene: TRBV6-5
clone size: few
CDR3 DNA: TGTGCCAGCAGTTCTCAGGGTGTGTCCTACGAGCAGTACTTC
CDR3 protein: CASSSQGVSYEQYF

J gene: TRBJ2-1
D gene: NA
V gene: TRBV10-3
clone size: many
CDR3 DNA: TGTGCCATCAGTGGATCTCTCACGGAGAATGAGCAGTTCTTC
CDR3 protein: CAISGSLTENEQFF

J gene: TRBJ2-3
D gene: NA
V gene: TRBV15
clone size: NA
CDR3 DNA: TGTGCCACCAGCAGAGATCAGGCGGATACGCAGTATTTT
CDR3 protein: CATSRDQADTQYF

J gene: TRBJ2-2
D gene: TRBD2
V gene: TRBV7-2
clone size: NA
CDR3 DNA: TGTGCCAGCAGCTTAGTCCGGAGCGGGAGTCGGGAGCTGTTTTTT
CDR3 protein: CASSLVRSGSRELFF

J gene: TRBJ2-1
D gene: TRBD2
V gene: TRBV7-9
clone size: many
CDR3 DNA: TGTGCCAGCAGAGTAGCGGGAGTGGGGGATGAGCAGTTCTTC
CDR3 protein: CASRVAGVGDEQFF

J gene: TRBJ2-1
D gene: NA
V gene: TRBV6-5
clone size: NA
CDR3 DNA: TGTGCCAGCAGTTACGCGGTGGGACCCTACAATGAGCAGTTCTTC
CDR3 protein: CASSYAVGPYNEQFF

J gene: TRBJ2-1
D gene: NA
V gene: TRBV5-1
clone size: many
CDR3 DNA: TGCGCCAGCAGCTTCTCAGCGGGTTACAATGAGCAGTTCTTC
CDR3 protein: CASSFSAGYNEQFF